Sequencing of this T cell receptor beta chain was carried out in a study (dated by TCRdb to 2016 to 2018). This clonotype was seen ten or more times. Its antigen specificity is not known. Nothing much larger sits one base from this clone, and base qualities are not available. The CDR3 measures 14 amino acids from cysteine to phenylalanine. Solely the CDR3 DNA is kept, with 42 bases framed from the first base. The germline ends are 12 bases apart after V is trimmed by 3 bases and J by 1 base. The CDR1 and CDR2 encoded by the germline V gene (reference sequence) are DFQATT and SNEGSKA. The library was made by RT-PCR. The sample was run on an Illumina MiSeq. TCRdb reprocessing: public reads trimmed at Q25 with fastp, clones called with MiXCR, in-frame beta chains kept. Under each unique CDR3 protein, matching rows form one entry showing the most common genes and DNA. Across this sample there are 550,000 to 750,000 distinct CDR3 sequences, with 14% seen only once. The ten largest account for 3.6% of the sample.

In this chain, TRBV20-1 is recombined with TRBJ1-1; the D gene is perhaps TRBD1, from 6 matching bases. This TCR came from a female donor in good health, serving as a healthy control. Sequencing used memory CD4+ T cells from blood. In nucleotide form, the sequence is TGCAGTGCTAGGCTACAGGGCGGGAACACTGAAGCTTTCTTT. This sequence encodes CSARLQGGNTEAFF.